Below, 5 T cell receptor beta chains from the same sample are listed, as sequenced in a study of T cells in localized non-small cell lung cancer. Assay: immunoSEQ multiplex PCR; the TCRdb copy retains only in-frame clones and omits some. The data contain tens of thousands of clones, 65% to 85% of them singletons. This material consisted of peripheral blood mononuclear cells, taken before any cancer treatment. The origin of the receptors is a man between 40 and 70 years old with stage III lung adenocarcinoma.

CDR3 region: CASLDRSQETQYF. CDR3 nucleotides: TGTGCCAGCCTCGACAGGAGTCAAGAGACCCAGTACTTC. J is TRBJ2-5 and V is TRBV6-5; tentatively, D is TRBD1 (6 bases). The V end lost 8 bases, the J end lost 2 bases, and 12 bases lay between the germline ends. The CDR3 totals 13 residues. Germline V gene data show CDR1 as MNHEY and CDR2 as SVGAGI.

This clone was picked up one time. The CDR3 sequence: CASSSGQQLLGTPEAFF. In DNA form, the CDR3 reads TGTGCCAGCAGCTCAGGACAGCAACTCTTAGGAACACCGGAAGCTTTCTTT. The chain recombines TRBV13 with TRBJ1-1; TRBD1 is a possible D gene (6 bases). Trimming cost V 4 bases and J 8 bases, with 26 bases left between them. Germline-derived CDR1 and CDR2 are PRHDT and FYEKMQ (reference sequence). This CDR3 region has 17 residues.

This clone occurred a few times. V and J are TRBV4-2 and TRBJ1-1; a possible D gene is TRBD1 (6 bases). Trimming left V 4 bases short and J 3 bases short, with 12 bases between. This CDR3 is 14 amino acids long. Germline loops: CDR1 LGHNA, CDR2 YNFKEQ. The CDR3 DNA is TGTGCCAGCAGCCTAGGGGGTCAGGACACTGAAGCTTTCTTT. Translated: CASSLGGQDTEAFF.

This chain uses TRBV6-1 with TRBJ2-7; the D is unclear. Germline V lookup: CDR1 MNHNS, CDR2 SASEGT. V was cut by 6 bases and J by 3 bases, with 6 bases left in between. This CDR3 spans 11 amino acids. DNA of the CDR3: TGTGCCAGCAGGCACGTCTACGAGCAGTACTTC. Its protein product is CASRHVYEQYF.

The chain employs TRBV6-5 and TRBJ1-1, with 8 bases that match TRBD1. The V gene end was trimmed by 6 bases and the J gene end by 0 bases; junction bases not matched to a gene: 3. From germline, CDR1 is MNHEY and CDR2 SVGAGI. The CDR3 contains 14 residues. DNA for the CDR3: TGTGCCAGCAGCCAGACAGGGGTGAACACTGAAGCTTTCTTT. Its translation: CASSQTGVNTEAFF.